Listed below are T cell receptor beta chains from one sample, sequenced in a study of T-cell memory formation after mild COVID-19. TCRdb re-called the 5' RACE reads with MiXCR, one entry per CDR3 protein. The repertoire holds over 350,000 distinct CDR3 sequences, with 24% as singletons. Sequencing used PBMCs or a T cell subset sorted from them (not recorded which). The receptors were sampled from an adult woman who had mild COVID-19 (a few samples of this study predate the infection). Cell type and time point are not known. Both conserved end residues are part of each CDR3. D genes are given only for firm matches. Clone size is not always given. Where it is, it says once, few, many or a class for expanded clones.

v_gene	d_gene	abundance	j_gene	CDR3aa	CDR3nt
TRBV2	-	few	TRBJ2-5	CASREDGQETQYF	TGTGCCAGCAGAGAGGACGGGCAAGAGACCCAGTACTTC
TRBV3-1	-	-	TRBJ2-3	CASSQGTVLDTDTQYF	TGTGCCAGCAGCCAAGGGACAGTTCTTGACACAGATACGCAGTATTTT
TRBV6-5	-	-	TRBJ1-2	CASSYDPTEPYGYTF	TGTGCCAGCAGTTACGATCCGACAGAACCTTATGGCTACACCTTC
TRBV6-5	-	-	TRBJ2-3	CASSSPGITDTQYF	TGTGCCAGCAGTTCCCCAGGGATCACAGATACGCAGTATTTT
TRBV27	TRBD1	-	TRBJ2-3	CASRPGTGGTDTQYF	TGTGCCAGCAGACCCGGGACAGGGGGAACAGATACGCAGTATTTT
TRBV29-1	-	many	TRBJ2-2	CSVADTGELFF	TGCAGCGTTGCCGACACCGGGGAGCTGTTTTTT
TRBV24-1	TRBD2	-	TRBJ2-1	CATEGLGNEQFF	TGTGCCACCGAGGGACTAGGCAATGAGCAGTTCTTC
TRBV7-2	-	few	TRBJ1-1	CASSVGGVMNTEAFF	TGTGCCAGCAGCGTAGGGGGGGTTATGAACACTGAAGCTTTCTTT
TRBV20-1	TRBD2	-	TRBJ2-1	CSARDWGGSYNEQFF	TGCAGTGCTAGAGATTGGGGGGGCTCCTACAATGAGCAGTTCTTC
TRBV29-1	-	few	TRBJ2-7	CSVEQRLGGYEQYF	TGCAGCGTTGAACAGAGATTAGGAGGCTACGAGCAGTACTTC
TRBV7-3	TRBD2	few	TRBJ2-3	CASSKLAGGPQDTQYF	TGTGCCAGCAGCAAGCTAGCGGGAGGGCCCCAAGATACGCAGTATTTT
TRBV5-1	TRBD2	-	TRBJ2-3	CASSPPGTSGTDTQYF	TGCGCCAGCAGCCCCCCCGGGACTAGCGGCACAGATACGCAGTATTTT
TRBV29-1	TRBD1	many	TRBJ2-3	CSVGQGTDTQYF	TGCAGCGTCGGACAGGGCACAGATACGCAGTATTTT
TRBV7-9	-	few	TRBJ1-2	CASSSPPEGEYGYTF	TGTGCCAGCAGCTCTCCCCCGGAGGGGGAGTATGGCTACACCTTC
TRBV4-2	TRBD1	-	TRBJ2-7	CASSQDYRTGGIYEQYF	TGTGCCAGCAGCCAAGATTACAGGACAGGGGGAATCTACGAGCAGTACTTC
TRBV4-1	-	-	TRBJ2-1	CASSPDSSSYNEQFF	TGCGCCAGCAGCCCGGACTCGAGCTCCTACAATGAGCAGTTCTTC
TRBV6-5	-	few	TRBJ2-2	CASSYIGAANTGELFF	TGTGCCAGCAGTTATATAGGGGCGGCGAACACCGGGGAGCTGTTTTTT
TRBV2	TRBD1	few	TRBJ1-2	CAREGQENNYGYTF	TGTGCCAGAGAGGGACAGGAGAATAACTATGGCTACACCTTC
TRBV5-5	TRBD1	many	TRBJ2-1	CASSRDRDNEQFF	TGTGCCAGCAGCCGGGACAGGGACAATGAGCAGTTCTTC
TRBV15	-	few	TRBJ1-5	CATSEVRKGGNQPQHF	TGTGCCACCAGCGAGGTCAGGAAGGGAGGGAATCAGCCCCAGCATTTT
TRBV5-1	-	few	TRBJ1-4	CASSLGRGAGSGYEKLFF	TGCGCCAGCAGCTTGGGTCGGGGAGCTGGGTCTGGTTATGAAAAACTGTTTTTT
TRBV7-9	-	many	TRBJ1-2	CASSFPDTRSYGYTF	TGTGCCAGCAGCTTTCCGGACACTCGGTCCTATGGCTACACCTTC